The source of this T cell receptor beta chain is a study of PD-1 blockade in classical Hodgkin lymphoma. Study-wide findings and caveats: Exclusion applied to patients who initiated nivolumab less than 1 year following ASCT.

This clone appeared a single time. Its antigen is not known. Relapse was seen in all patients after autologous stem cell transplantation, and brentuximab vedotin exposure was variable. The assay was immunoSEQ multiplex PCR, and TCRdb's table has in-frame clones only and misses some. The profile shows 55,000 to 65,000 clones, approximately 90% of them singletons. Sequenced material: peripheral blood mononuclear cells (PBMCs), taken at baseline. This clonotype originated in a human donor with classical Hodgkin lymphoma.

CDR3 region: CASSPYPDGDGYTF. The DNA for the CDR3 is TGTGCCAGCAGCCCCTACCCGGACGGAGATGGCTACACCTTC. The chain links TRBV7-8 to TRBJ1-2, with D unresolved. The V end was cut by 5 bases, the J end by 6 bases, with 16 bases between. This CDR3 contains 14 residues. Per the germline V gene, CDR1 is SGHVS and CDR2 is FQNEAQ.